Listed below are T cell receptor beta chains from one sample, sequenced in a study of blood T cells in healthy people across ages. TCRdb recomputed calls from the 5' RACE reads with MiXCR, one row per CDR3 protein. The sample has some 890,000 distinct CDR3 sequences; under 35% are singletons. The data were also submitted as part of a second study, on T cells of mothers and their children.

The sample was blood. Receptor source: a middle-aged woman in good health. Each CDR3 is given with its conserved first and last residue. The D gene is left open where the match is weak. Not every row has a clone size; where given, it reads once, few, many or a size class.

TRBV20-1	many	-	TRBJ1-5	TGCAGTGCTAGGGAGACACTGGGGTATAGCAATCAGCCCCAGCATTTT	CSARETLGYSNQPQHF
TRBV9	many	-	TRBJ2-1	TGTGCCAGCAGCGTAGCCGGGGGCGGGGGCAATGAGCAGTTCTTC	CASSVAGGGGNEQFF
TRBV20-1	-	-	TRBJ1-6	TGCAGTGCTCCCCGGGCCGCGGGATCACCCCTCCACTTT	CSAPRAAGSPLHF
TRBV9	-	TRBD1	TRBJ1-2	TGTGCCAGCAGCGTAAGAAGGACAGGGGACCTCTATGGCTACACCTTC	CASSVRRTGDLYGYTF
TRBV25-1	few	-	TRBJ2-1	TGTGCCAGCAGTGAGTTGGGCAGGGACGGGAATGAGCAGTTCTTC	CASSELGRDGNEQFF
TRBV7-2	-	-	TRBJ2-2	TGTGCCAGCAGCTTAAGGCGGAGCCTGAACACCGGGGAGCCGTTTTTT	CASSLRRSLNTGEPFF
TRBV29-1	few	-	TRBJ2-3	TGCAGCGTTGAACTCGGTGTCACAGATACGCAGTATTTT	CSVELGVTDTQYF
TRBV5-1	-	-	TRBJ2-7	TGCGCCAGCAGCCTGGTAGGACGCGGACTCTACGAGCAGTACTTC	CASSLVGRGLYEQYF
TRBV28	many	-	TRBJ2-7	TGTGCCACCAGGGCAGGGGGGCTTTACGAGCAGTACTTC	CATRAGGLYEQYF
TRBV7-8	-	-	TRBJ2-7	TGTGCCAGCAGCTTATACCAGCGGGCCTCCTACGAGCAGTACTTC	CASSLYQRASYEQYF
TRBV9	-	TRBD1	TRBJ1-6	TGTGCCAGCAGCTCCCCGACAGGGGAGGGTTCACCCCTCCACTTT	CASSSPTGEGSPLHF
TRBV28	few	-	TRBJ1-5	TGTGCCAGCAAAGTAGGACGCTATAGCAATCAGCCCCAGCATTTT	CASKVGRYSNQPQHF
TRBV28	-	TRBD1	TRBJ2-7	TGTGCCAGCACCATCCGGACAGGGGGTTGGTACGAGCAGTACTTC	CASTIRTGGWYEQYF
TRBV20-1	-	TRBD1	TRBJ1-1	TGCAGTGCTACATCGCCGGGACAGTACACTGAAGCTTTCTTT	CSATSPGQYTEAFF
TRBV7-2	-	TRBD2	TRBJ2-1	TGTGCCAGCAGCCCAAGCGGGGGGGAATACAATGAGCAGTTCTTC	CASSPSGGEYNEQFF
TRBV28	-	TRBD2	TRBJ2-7	TGTGTCAGCCTCCCGCCGGGACTAGCGGCCTACGAGCAGTACTTC	CVSLPPGLAAYEQYF
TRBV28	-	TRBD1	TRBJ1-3	TGTGCCAGCAGTTTAGAGGTCAGGGACAGGGGATCCTCTGGAAACACCATATATTTT	CASSLEVRDRGSSGNTIYF
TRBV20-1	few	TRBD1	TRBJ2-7	TGCGGTGCTAGTTGGACAGGCCTCGACGAGCAGTACTTC	CGASWTGLDEQYF